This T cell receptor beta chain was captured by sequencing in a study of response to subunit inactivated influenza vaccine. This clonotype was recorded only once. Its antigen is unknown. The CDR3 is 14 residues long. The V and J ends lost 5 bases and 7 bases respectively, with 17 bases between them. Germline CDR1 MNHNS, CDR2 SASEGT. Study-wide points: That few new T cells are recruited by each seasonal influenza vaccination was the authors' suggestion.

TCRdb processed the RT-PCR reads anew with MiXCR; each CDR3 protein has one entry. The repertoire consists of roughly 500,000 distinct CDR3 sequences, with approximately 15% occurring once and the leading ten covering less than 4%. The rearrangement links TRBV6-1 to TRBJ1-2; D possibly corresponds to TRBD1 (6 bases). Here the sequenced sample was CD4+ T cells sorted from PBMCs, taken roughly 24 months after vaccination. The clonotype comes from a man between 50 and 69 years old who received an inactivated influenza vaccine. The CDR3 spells CASSPPQVTGGYTF. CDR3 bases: TGTGCCAGCAGTCCGCCCCAGGTGACAGGTGGCTACACCTTC.